The entry that follows covers one T cell receptor beta chain sequence. TCRdb's copy holds only in-frame clones and misses some; the assay was immunoSEQ multiplex PCR. The profile shows about 420,000 clones, roughly 90% of them singletons. This sample stems from a study of Ad26.COV2.S vaccination and SARS-CoV-2 variants. Study information: Enrolled in COV1001, the donor was in the Ad26.COV2.S trial arm, which received the vaccine.

This CDR3 is 15 amino acids long. CDR1 and CDR2 (germline): SGHAT, FQNNGV. The ends were cut back, 3 bases at V and 0 bases at J, with 12 bases in the middle. As for treatment: approximately 18 received Ad26.COV2.S at low or high dose, single or two shots; 5 received placebo; per-sample allocation not given. Sampling was performed 63 days after the first vaccine or placebo injection. Expressing Wuhan-strain SARS-CoV-2 spike, an Ad26 vector served as the vaccine. The V call is TRBV11-2, the J call TRBJ2-7; D is unresolved. This clonotype originated in a person aged 18-65 years who received the Ad26.COV2.S COVID-19 vaccine or a placebo. The material was peripheral blood, obtained in a trial of Ad26.COV2.S vaccine versus placebo. CDR3 in DNA: TGTGCCAGCAGCTTGGATAGGAGCAGCTCCTACGAGCAGTACTTC. This encodes CASSLDRSSSYEQYF.